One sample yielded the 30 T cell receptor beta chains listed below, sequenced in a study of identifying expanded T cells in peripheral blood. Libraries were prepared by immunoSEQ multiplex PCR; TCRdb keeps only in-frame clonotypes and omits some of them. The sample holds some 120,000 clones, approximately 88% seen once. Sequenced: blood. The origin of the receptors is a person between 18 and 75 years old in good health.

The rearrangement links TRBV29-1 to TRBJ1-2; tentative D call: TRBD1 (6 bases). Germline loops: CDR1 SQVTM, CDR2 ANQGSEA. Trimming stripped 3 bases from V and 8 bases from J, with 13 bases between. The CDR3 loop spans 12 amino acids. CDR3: CSVDFGGRGYTF. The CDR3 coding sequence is TGCAGCGTTGATTTCGGGGGGCGGGGCTACACCTTC.

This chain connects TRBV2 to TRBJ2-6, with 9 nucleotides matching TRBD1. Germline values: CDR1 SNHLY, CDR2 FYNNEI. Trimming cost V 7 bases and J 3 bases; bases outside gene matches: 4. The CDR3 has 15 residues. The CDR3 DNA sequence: TGTGCCAGCAACAGGGGGCTAGGTGGGGCCAACGTCCTGACTTTC. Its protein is CASNRGLGGANVLTF.

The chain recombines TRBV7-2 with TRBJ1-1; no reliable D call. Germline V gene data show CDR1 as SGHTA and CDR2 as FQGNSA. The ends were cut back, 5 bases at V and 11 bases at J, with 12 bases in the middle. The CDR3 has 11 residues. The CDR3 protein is CASSQTPSAFF. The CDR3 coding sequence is TGTGCCAGCAGCCAGACCCCATCGGCTTTCTTT.

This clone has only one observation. The CDR3 sequence: CATRTSGVFGETQYF. CDR3 DNA sequence: TGTGCCACCCGAACTTCGGGTGTCTTTGGGGAGACCCAGTACTTC. The chain uses TRBV15 and TRBJ2-5; D gene unclear. The CDR3 consists of 15 residues. Germline CDR1 is LNHNV and CDR2 is YYDKDF (reference sequence). V was cut by 8 bases and J by 5 bases, with 21 bases left in between. The full variable domain, rest sourced from reference TRBV15 and TRBJ2-5, is DAMVIQNPRYQVTQFGKPVTLSCSQTLNHNVMYWYQQKSSQAPKLLFHYYDKDFNNEADTPDNFQSRRPNTSFCFLDIRSPGLGDTAMYLCATRTSGVFGETQYFGPGTRLLVL.

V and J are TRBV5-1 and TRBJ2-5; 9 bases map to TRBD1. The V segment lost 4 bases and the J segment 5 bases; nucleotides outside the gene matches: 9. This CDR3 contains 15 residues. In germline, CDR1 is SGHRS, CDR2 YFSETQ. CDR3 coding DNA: TGCGCCAGCAGCCTACTAACAGGGGGCGAGGAGACCCAGTACTTC. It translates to CASSLLTGGEETQYF.

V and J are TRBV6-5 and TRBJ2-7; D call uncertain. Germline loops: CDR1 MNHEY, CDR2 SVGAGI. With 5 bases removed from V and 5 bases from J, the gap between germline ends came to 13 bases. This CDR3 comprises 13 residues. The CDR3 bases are TGTGCCAGCAGTCGACGTATTTTTAACGAGCAGTACTTC. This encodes CASSRRIFNEQYF.

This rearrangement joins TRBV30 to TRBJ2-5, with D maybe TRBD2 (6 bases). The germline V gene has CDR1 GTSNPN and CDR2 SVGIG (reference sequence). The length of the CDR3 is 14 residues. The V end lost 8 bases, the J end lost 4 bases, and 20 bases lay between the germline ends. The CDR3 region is CAVLTEEGRETQYF. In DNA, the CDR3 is TGTGCCGTACTGACCGAGGAGGGGAGAGAGACCCAGTACTTC.

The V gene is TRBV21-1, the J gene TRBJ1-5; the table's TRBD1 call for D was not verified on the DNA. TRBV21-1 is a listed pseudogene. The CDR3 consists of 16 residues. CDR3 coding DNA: TGTGCCAGCAGCGTGGCAGGGACAGGCAGCAATCAGCCCCAGCATTTT. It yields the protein CASSVAGTGSNQPQHF.

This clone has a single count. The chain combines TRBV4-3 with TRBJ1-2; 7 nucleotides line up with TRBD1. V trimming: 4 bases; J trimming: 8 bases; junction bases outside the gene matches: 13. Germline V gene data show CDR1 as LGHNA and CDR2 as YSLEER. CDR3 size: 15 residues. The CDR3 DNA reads TGCGCCAGCAGCCTGGCCTGGACAGGATGGGACGGCTACACCTTC. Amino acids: CASSLAWTGWDGYTF.

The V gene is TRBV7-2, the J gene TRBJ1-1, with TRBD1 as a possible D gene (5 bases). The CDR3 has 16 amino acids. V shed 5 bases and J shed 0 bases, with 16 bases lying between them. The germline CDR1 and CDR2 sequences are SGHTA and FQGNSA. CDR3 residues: CASSPHNPTVNTEAFF. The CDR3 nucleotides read TGTGCCAGCAGCCCGCACAACCCGACAGTGAACACTGAAGCTTTCTTT.

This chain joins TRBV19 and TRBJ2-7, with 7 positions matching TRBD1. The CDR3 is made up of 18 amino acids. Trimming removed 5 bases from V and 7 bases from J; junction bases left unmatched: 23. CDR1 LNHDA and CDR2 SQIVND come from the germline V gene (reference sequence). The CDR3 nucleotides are TGTGCCAGTAGTGTATCATTAACCGGGACAGCGCAAAGAGGGGAGCAGTACTTC. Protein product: CASSVSLTGTAQRGEQYF.

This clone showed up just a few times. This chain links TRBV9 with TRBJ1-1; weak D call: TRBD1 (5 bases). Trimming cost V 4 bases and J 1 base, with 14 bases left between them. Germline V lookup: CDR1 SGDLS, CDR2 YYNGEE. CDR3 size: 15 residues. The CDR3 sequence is CASSPFMDKNTEAFF. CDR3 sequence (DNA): TGTGCCAGCAGCCCGTTCATGGACAAGAACACTGAAGCTTTCTTT.

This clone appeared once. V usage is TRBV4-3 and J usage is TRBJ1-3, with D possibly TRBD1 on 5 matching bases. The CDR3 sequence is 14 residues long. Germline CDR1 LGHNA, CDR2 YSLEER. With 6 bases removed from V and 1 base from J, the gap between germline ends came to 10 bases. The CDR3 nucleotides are TGCGCCAGCAGTCCAGGGACTTCTGGAAACACCATATATTTT. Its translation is CASSPGTSGNTIYF.

The CDR3 region has the DNA TGTGCCAGCAGCCCCCAACTCCGACGGGGGGAGACCCAGTACTTC. Its translation is CASSPQLRRGETQYF. This rearrangement joins TRBV14 to TRBJ2-5; tentative D call: TRBD2 (6 bases). This CDR3 region has 15 residues. V gave up 4 bases and J gave up 5 bases, with 17 bases separating them. CDR1 and CDR2 from the germline V gene are SGHDN and FVKESK. Complete variable domain (other parts from reference TRBV14 and TRBJ2-5): EAGVTQFPSHSVIEKGQTVTLRCDPISGHDNLYWYRRVMGKEIKFLLHFVKESKQDESGMPNNRFLAERTGGTYSTLKVQPAELEDSGVYFCASSPQLRRGETQYFGPGTRLLVL.

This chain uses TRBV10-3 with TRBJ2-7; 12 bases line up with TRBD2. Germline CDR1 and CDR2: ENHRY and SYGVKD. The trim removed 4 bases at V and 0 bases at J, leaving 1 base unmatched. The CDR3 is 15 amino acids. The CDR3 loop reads CAISASGGGSYEQYF. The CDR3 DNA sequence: TGTGCCATCAGTGCTAGCGGGGGGGGCTCCTACGAGCAGTACTTC.

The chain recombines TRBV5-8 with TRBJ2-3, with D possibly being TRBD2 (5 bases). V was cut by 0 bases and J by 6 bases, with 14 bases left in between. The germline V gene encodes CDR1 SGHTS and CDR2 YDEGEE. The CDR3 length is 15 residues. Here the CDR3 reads CASSLAGMSVDTQYF. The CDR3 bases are TGTGCCAGCAGCTTGGCGGGGATGTCGGTGGATACGCAGTATTTT. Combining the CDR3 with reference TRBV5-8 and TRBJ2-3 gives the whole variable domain EAGVTQSPTHLIKTRGQQATLRCSPISGHTSVYWYQQALGLGLQFLLWYDEGEERNRGNFPPRFSGRQFPNYSSELNVNALELEDSALYLCASSLAGMSVDTQYFGPGTRLTVL.

CDR3 amino acids: CASSEYVNQPQHF. The CDR3 DNA reads TGTGCCAGCAGTGAGTACGTGAATCAGCCCCAGCATTTT. The rearrangement links TRBV6-4 to TRBJ1-5, with no clear D. Trimming removed 3 bases from V and 4 bases from J, with 7 bases in between. From germline, CDR1 is MRHNA and CDR2 SNTAGT. The CDR3 spans 13 residues.

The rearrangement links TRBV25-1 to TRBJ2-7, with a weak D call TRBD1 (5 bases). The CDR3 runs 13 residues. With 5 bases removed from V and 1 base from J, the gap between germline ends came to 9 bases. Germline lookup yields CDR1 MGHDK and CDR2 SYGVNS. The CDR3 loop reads CASSQGRSYEQYF. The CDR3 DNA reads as TGTGCCAGCAGTCAGGGTCGGTCCTACGAGCAGTACTTC.

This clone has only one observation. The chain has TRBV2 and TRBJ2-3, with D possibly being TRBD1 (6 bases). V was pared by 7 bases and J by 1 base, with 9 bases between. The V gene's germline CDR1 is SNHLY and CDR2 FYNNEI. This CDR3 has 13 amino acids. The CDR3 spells CASNRDGTDTQYF. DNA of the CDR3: TGTGCCAGCAACAGGGACGGCACAGATACGCAGTATTTT.

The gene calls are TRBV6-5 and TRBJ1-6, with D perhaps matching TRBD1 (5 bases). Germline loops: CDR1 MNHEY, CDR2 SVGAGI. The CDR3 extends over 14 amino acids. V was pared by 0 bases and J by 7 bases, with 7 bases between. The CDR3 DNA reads TGTGCCAGCAGTTACTCGGACACAAATTCACCCCTCCACTTT. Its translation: CASSYSDTNSPLHF.

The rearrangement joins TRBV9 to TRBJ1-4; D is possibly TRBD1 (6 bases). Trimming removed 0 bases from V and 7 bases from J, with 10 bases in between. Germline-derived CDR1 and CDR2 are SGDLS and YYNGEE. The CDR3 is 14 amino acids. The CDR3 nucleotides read TGTGCCAGCAGCGTAGGCGGCAGGGGTGAAAAACTGTTTTTT. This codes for CASSVGGRGEKLFF.

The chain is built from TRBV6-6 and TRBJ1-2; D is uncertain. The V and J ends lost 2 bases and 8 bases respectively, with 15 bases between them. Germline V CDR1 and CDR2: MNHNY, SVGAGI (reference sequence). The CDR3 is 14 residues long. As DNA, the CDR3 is TGTGCCAGCAGTTACGACACCAGGACGGGGGGCTACACCTTC. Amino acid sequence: CASSYDTRTGGYTF.

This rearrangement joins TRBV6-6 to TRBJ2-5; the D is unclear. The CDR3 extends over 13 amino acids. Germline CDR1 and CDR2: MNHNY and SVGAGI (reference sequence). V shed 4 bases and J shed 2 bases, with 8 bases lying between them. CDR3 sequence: CASSSTAQETQYF. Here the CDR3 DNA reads TGTGCCAGCAGTTCAACAGCTCAAGAGACCCAGTACTTC.

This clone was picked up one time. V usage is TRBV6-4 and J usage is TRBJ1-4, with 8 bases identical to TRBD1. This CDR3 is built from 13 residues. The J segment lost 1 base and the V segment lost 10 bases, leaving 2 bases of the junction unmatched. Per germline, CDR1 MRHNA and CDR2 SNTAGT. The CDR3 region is CATTGVTNEKLFF. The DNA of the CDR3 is TGTGCCACGACAGGGGTAACTAATGAAAAACTGTTTTTT.

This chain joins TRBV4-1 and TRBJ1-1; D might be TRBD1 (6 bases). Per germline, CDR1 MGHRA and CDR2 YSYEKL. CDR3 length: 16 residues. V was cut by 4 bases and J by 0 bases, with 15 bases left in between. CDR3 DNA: TGCGCCAGCAGCCCACGGGCAGGGGATATGAACACTGAAGCTTTCTTT. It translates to CASSPRAGDMNTEAFF.

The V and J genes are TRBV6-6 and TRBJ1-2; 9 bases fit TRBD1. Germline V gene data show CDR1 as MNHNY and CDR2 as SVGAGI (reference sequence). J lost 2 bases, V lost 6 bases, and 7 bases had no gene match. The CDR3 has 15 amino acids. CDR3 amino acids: CASSTSTGGNYGYTF. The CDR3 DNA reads TGTGCCAGCAGCACATCGACAGGGGGGAACTATGGCTACACCTTC.

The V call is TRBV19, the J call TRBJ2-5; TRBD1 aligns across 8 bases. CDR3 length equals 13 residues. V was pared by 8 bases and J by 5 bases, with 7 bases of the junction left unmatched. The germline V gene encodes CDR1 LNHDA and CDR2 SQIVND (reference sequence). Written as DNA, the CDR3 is TGTGCCAGTTCTCAGGGGGCCAGGGAGACCCAGTACTTC. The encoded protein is CASSQGARETQYF.

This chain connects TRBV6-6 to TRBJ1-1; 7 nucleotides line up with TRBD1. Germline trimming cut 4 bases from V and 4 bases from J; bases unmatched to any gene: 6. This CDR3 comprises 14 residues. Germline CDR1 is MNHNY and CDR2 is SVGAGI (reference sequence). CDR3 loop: CASSSPGGGTEAFF. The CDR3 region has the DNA TGTGCCAGCAGTTCCCCAGGGGGAGGCACTGAAGCTTTCTTT.

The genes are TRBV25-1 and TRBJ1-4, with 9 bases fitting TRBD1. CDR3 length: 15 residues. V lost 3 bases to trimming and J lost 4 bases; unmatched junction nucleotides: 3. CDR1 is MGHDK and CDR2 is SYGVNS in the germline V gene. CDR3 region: CASSDTDRGNEKLFF. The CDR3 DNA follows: TGTGCCAGCAGTGATACGGACAGGGGTAATGAAAAACTGTTTTTT.

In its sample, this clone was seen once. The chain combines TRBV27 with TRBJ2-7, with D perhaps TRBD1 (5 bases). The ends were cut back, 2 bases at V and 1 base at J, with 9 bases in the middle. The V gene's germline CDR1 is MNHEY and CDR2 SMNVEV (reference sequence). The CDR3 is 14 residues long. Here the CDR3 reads CASSLTGGSYEQYF. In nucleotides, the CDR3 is TGTGCCAGCAGTTTAACAGGTGGGTCCTACGAGCAGTACTTC.